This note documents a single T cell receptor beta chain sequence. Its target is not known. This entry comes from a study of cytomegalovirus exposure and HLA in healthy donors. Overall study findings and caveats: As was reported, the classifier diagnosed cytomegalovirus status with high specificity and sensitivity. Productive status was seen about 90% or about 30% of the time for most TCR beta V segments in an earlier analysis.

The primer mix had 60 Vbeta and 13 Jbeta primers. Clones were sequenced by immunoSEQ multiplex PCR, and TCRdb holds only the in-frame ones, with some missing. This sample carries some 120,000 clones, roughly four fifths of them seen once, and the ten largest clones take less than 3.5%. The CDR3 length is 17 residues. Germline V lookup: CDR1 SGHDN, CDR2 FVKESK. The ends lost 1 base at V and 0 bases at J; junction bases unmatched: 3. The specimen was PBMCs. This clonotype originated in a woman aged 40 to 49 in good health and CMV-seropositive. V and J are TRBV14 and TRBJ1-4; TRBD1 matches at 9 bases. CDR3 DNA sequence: TGTGCCAGCAGCCAAGGGGACAGGGCTGCAACTAATGAAAAACTGTTTTTT. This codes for CASSQGDRAATNEKLFF.